These 9 T cell receptor beta chains were all obtained from the same sample, sequenced in a study of blood T cells in healthy people across ages. Combining a sample-barcoded 5' primer with a J-beta primer mix, a second PCR ran for 7 to 11 cycles. A single record per CDR3 protein comes from TCRdb applying MiXCR to the 5' RACE reads. Among roughly 1,700,000 distinct CDR3 sequences listed, under 30% were seen once. The sample taken for sequencing was blood. These receptors all come from a woman under 40 in good health.

This clonotype occurred many times. The J gene is TRBJ2-1, the V gene TRBV7-2; D may be TRBD2 (6 bases). Trimming removed 0 bases at V and 4 bases at J, with 10 bases between. Germline-derived CDR1 and CDR2 are SGHTA and FQGNSA. The CDR3 sequence is 15 residues long. This CDR3 reads CASSLASGTYNEQFF. In nucleotides, the CDR3 is TGTGCCAGCAGCTTAGCTAGCGGCACGTACAATGAGCAGTTCTTC.

For this clonotype: This may be a read error, as it is one base from a much larger clone. The V call is TRBV9, the J call TRBJ2-7; 9 bases are shared with TRBD1. CDR1 is SGDLS, CDR2 YYNGEE, per germline. The CDR3 loop spans 15 amino acids. V lost 3 bases to trimming and J lost 6 bases; unmatched junction nucleotides: 10. Here the CDR3 reads CASSARTGAPREQYF. CDR3 in DNA: TGTGCCAGCAGCGCGAGGACAGGGGCTCCCCGCGAGCAGTACTTC.

About this clonotype itself: This likely stems from a read error, as it lies one base from a far larger clone. The chain links TRBV4-1 to TRBJ2-7, with D unclear. Trimming took off 8 bases at V and 6 bases at J, with 14 bases between the two ends. The CDR3 spans 12 residues. Germline lookup yields CDR1 MGHRA and CDR2 YSYEKL. For the CDR3, the DNA is TGCGCCAGCGGCCTAGTGGGGTCCGAGCAGTACTTC. This sequence encodes CASGLVGSEQYF.

The chain uses TRBV7-3 and TRBJ2-1, with 7 bases fitting TRBD2. With V trimmed by 6 bases and J by 0 bases, 8 bases remained unmatched. This CDR3 comprises 16 residues. The germline V gene encodes CDR1 SGHTA and CDR2 FQGTGA. The CDR3 here is CASSRYGTISYNEQFF. The DNA for the CDR3 is TGTGCCAGCAGTCGTTACGGGACTATCTCCTACAATGAGCAGTTCTTC.

This chain connects TRBV12-3 or TRBV12-4 to TRBJ2-1; possibly TRBD1 for D (6 bases). The CDR3 has 16 residues. Trimming took off 1 base at V and 9 bases at J, with 19 bases between the two ends. The CDR3: CASSLDGTSGRGEQFF. In nucleotides, the CDR3 is TGTGCCAGCAGTTTAGACGGGACAAGTGGCCGTGGTGAGCAGTTCTTC.

CDR3 sequence (DNA): TGCAGTGCTAATCGGGGCACTGATCAGCCCCAGCATTTT. Translation: CSANRGTDQPQHF. The chain uses TRBV20-1 and TRBJ1-5; D might be TRBD1 (5 bases). In germline, CDR1 is DFQATT, CDR2 SNEGSKA (reference sequence). V was pared by 4 bases and J by 5 bases, with 12 bases between. This CDR3 spans 13 amino acids.

This clonotype turned up a few times. The J gene is TRBJ1-5, the V gene TRBV12-3 or TRBV12-4; D not resolved. The V gene lost 7 bases and the J gene lost 6 bases, with 10 bases spanning the gap. This CDR3 spans 12 amino acids. The CDR3 sequence is CASTFPGQPQHF. CDR3 bases: TGTGCCAGCACTTTCCCCGGTCAGCCCCAGCATTTT.

The J gene is TRBJ2-5, the V gene TRBV20-1, with 9 bases that match TRBD2. V gave up 0 bases and J gave up 1 base; unmatched junction bases: 6. Germline CDR1 is DFQATT and CDR2 is SNEGSKA (reference sequence). The CDR3 spans 16 residues. This CDR3 reads CSARDPSGRTQETQYF. Written as DNA, the CDR3 is TGCAGTGCTAGAGATCCAAGCGGGAGGACCCAAGAGACCCAGTACTTC.

This sequence joins TRBV2 and TRBJ2-1; D is perhaps TRBD2 (5 bases). The CDR3 loop spans 13 amino acids. Per germline, CDR1 SNHLY and CDR2 FYNNEI. Between the trimmed V and J ends, which lost 4 bases and 8 bases, there was a span of 12 bases. The CDR3 sequence is CASSGTAGDEQFF. In nucleotides, the CDR3 is TGTGCCAGCAGTGGGACGGCGGGCGATGAGCAGTTCTTC.